These 26 T cell receptor beta chains originate from one sample sequenced in a study of CD8 T cell repertoires and HIV-1 epitope variants. This table comes from immunoSEQ multiplex PCR, and its TCRdb copy is limited to in-frame clones, with some not included. The sample consists of over 90,000 clones, roughly four fifths of them appearing once. Sequenced sample: uncultured baseline CD8+ T cells from peripheral blood mononuclear cells (PBMCs). Receptor source: a male donor with HIV.

The chain recombines TRBV27 with TRBJ2-1, with 9 nucleotides matching TRBD2. The germline V gene encodes CDR1 MNHEY and CDR2 SMNVEV (reference sequence). Trimming removed 0 bases from V and 9 bases from J; junction bases left unmatched: 6. The CDR3 is 15 residues long. In nucleotides, the CDR3 is TGTGCCAGCAGTTTATCAGGGGGCGGGAGGGCTGAGCAGTTCTTC. This encodes CASSLSGGGRAEQFF.

This clone was picked up one time. This chain joins TRBV13 and TRBJ2-1; D unclear. The CDR3 has 17 residues. V lost 3 bases and J 0 bases, leaving 15 bases between the germline ends. Germline lookup yields CDR1 PRHDT and CDR2 FYEKMQ (reference sequence). This CDR3 is CASSFLRARSSYNEQFF. The CDR3 bases are TGTGCCAGCAGCTTCCTCCGGGCGCGCTCCTCCTACAATGAGCAGTTCTTC.

This clone was counted between two and nine times. The rearrangement links TRBV7-6 to TRBJ2-3; 12 nucleotides line up with TRBD2. V was pared by 4 bases and J by 4 bases, with 15 bases of the junction left unmatched. From germline, CDR1 is SGHVS and CDR2 FNYEAQ. The CDR3 covers 19 residues. The CDR3 nucleotides are TGTGCCAGCAGCTCTCAGCCTAGCGGGAGGGCAAGTTTTGCAGATACGCAGTATTTT. Protein: CASSSQPSGRASFADTQYF. Supplemented by reference TRBV7-6 and TRBJ2-3, the full variable domain reads GAGVSQSPRYKVTKRGQDVALRCDPISGHVSLYWYRQALGQGPEFLTYFNYEAQQDKSGLPNDRFSAERPEGSISTLTIQRTEQRDSAMYRCASSSQPSGRASFADTQYFGPGTRLTVL.

The J gene is TRBJ2-1, the V gene TRBV5-4; TRBD1 matches at 11 bases. From germline, CDR1 is SGHNT and CDR2 YYREEE (reference sequence). Trimming at V came to 5 bases and at J to 2 bases, leaving 6 bases not matched to a gene. The CDR3 spans 16 residues. The CDR3 DNA reads as TGTGCCAGCAGGGATGGGGGACAGGGGGCCTACAATGAGCAGTTCTTC. Translating gives CASRDGGQGAYNEQFF. The full variable domain, rest sourced from reference TRBV5-4 and TRBJ2-1, is ETGVTQSPTHLIKTRGQQVTLRCSSQSGHNTVSWYQQALGQGPQFIFQYYREEENGRGNFPPRFSGLQFPNYSSELNVNALELDDSALYLCASRDGGQGAYNEQFFGPGTRLTVL.

V and J are TRBV4-1 and TRBJ1-4, with 7 bases fitting TRBD1. J gave up 6 bases and V 0 bases, and 4 bases lay outside the gene matches. The CDR3 is 15 amino acids. CDR1 and CDR2 from the germline V gene are MGHRA and YSYEKL. In DNA, the CDR3 is TGCGCCAGCAGCCAAGACGGGACAGTCCATGAAAAACTGTTTTTT. Its protein is CASSQDGTVHEKLFF.

There are a few counts of this clone. The V and J genes are TRBV7-9 and TRBJ2-7; weak D call: TRBD1 (6 bases). Per the germline V gene, CDR1 is SEHNR and CDR2 is FQNEAQ (reference sequence). The V and J ends lost 3 bases and 0 bases respectively, with 18 bases between them. The CDR3 totals 17 residues. The CDR3 coding sequence is TGTGCCAGCAGCTTTCCCCCTCGACAGGCTTCCTCCTACGAGCAGTACTTC. It translates to CASSFPPRQASSYEQYF.

Written as DNA, the CDR3 is TGTGCCAGCAGCTCCCCCCTAGGACAGGGGTTAGTTGGCGGCTACACCTTC. Translated: CASSSPLGQGLVGGYTF. The chain has TRBV28 and TRBJ1-2; 9 bases match TRBD1. CDR1 is MDHEN and CDR2 is SYDVKM in the germline V gene. The CDR3 contains 17 residues. V was pared by 6 bases and J by 8 bases, with 19 bases of the junction left unmatched.

About this clone itself: Compared with germline, one end of the junction differs, possibly owing to a read error. The chain joins TRBV7-7 to TRBJ2-1, with 12 positions matching TRBD2. Germline V lookup: CDR1 SSHAT, CDR2 FNYEAQ (reference sequence). The CDR3 is made up of 16 amino acids. CDR3 amino acids: CASSLTSGSFYNEQFF. The CDR3 nucleotides read TGTGCTAGCAGCTTGACTAGCGGGAGTTTCTACAATGAGCAGTTCTTC. Full variable domain (outside the CDR3, taken from reference TRBV7-7 and TRBJ2-1): GAGVSQSPRYKVTKRGQDVTLRCDPISSHATLYWYQQALGQGPEFLTYFNYEAQPDKSGLPSDRFSAERPEGSISTLTIQRTEQRDSAMYRCASSLTSGSFYNEQFFGPGTRLTVL.

The genes are TRBV2 and TRBJ2-5; D remains ambiguous. Per the germline V gene, CDR1 is SNHLY and CDR2 is FYNNEI. Trimming cost V 5 bases and J 3 bases, with 16 bases left between them. This CDR3 contains 15 residues. The CDR3 region has the DNA TGTGCCAGCAGTTTGAGACACCACCGAGAAGAGACCCAGTACTTC. It encodes CASSLRHHREETQYF.

This clone appeared a few times. V is TRBV7-8 and J is TRBJ1-6, with a possible D match to TRBD1 (5 bases). The germline V and J ends were trimmed by 0 bases and 10 bases, with 10 bases remaining between them. Germline CDR1 reads SGHVS; CDR2 reads FQNEAQ. This CDR3 region has 14 residues. DNA for the CDR3: TGTGCCAGCAGCTTAGCAAGGAAGGGGTCACCCCTCCACTTT. Protein product: CASSLARKGSPLHF.

This clone was seen only a few times. The rearrangement links TRBV11-2 to TRBJ1-3; D ambiguous. Germline lookup yields CDR1 SGHAT and CDR2 FQNNGV. V was cut by 3 bases and J by 3 bases, with 18 bases left in between. This CDR3 is built from 17 residues. The CDR3 here is CASSFPRAGVGGNTIYF. The CDR3, as DNA: TGTGCCAGCAGCTTTCCCCGTGCGGGAGTTGGTGGAAACACCATATATTTT.

J is TRBJ1-1 and V is TRBV6-6, with a possible D match to TRBD1 (6 bases). V was trimmed by 6 bases and J by 0 bases, leaving 8 bases between them. Germline loops: CDR1 MNHNY, CDR2 SVGAGI (reference sequence). CDR3 length equals 13 residues. CDR3 nucleotide sequence: TGTGCCAGCAGACAGGGATTGAACACTGAAGCTTTCTTT. This gives the protein CASRQGLNTEAFF.

The genes are TRBV19 and TRBJ1-2; a possible D gene is TRBD1 (6 bases). The CDR3 loop spans 15 amino acids. In germline, CDR1 is LNHDA, CDR2 SQIVND (reference sequence). V lost 7 bases to trimming and J lost 1 base, with 16 bases between them. The CDR3 region is CASKGGGTFNYGYTF. For the CDR3, the DNA is TGTGCCAGTAAAGGAGGGGGGACATTTAACTATGGCTACACCTTC.

The chain recombines TRBV9 with TRBJ2-5, with a tentative D call TRBD2 (5 bases). TRBJ2-7 matches the DNA end more closely, so the J call is doubtful. The germline V gene encodes CDR1 SGDLS and CDR2 YYNGEE. The CDR3 contains 13 residues. In DNA, the CDR3 is TGTGCCAGCAGCGTAGATTCTAGCCGCGAGCAGTACTTC. Translated, it gives CASSVDSSREQYF.

This clone came up once. Here the CDR3 reads CASSPGQKNPYGYTF. The DNA for the CDR3 is TGTGCCAGCAGTCCGGGACAGAAAAACCCCTATGGCTACACCTTC. The chain couples TRBV28 to TRBJ1-2; 7 nucleotides agree with TRBD1. CDR3 length: 15 residues. The germline gives CDR1 MDHEN, CDR2 SYDVKM. The V and J ends lost 5 bases and 4 bases, in that order; junction bases with no gene match: 10.

The chain has TRBV5-4 and TRBJ2-1, with D possibly matching TRBD1 (6 bases). Trimming took off 4 bases at V and 4 bases at J, with 12 bases between the two ends. CDR1 SGHNT and CDR2 YYREEE come from the germline V gene (reference sequence). This CDR3 spans 14 amino acids. DNA for the CDR3: TGTGCCAGCAGCCTATCCACAGGGTACAATGAGCAGTTCTTC. This codes for CASSLSTGYNEQFF.

The chain links TRBV5-1 to TRBJ2-3; D is ambiguous. The CDR3 totals 15 residues. The germline V gene has CDR1 SGHRS and CDR2 YFSETQ. V was trimmed by 1 base and J by 2 bases, leaving 11 bases between them. CDR3 coding DNA: TGCGCCAGCAGCTTGTCTACGCCCCCCACAGATACGCAGTATTTT. It translates to CASSLSTPPTDTQYF.

J is TRBJ2-7 and V is TRBV7-2; maybe TRBD1 (5 bases). This CDR3 has 14 residues. Germline loops: CDR1 SGHTA, CDR2 FQGNSA. Deletions cut 5 bases from V and 1 base from J, with 12 bases between. DNA for the CDR3: TGTGCCAGCAGCCCGACAGCGCCTTCCTACGAGCAGTACTTC. It codes for CASSPTAPSYEQYF.

V gene TRBV6-4 combines with J gene TRBJ2-6; D uncertain. The CDR3 is made up of 14 amino acids. CDR1 and CDR2 (germline): MRHNA, SNTAGT. The V gene lost 4 bases and the J gene lost 0 bases, with 4 bases spanning the gap. CDR3: CASSADSGANVLTF. The CDR3 nucleotides read TGTGCCAGCAGTGCAGACTCTGGGGCCAACGTCCTGACTTTC.

The chain couples TRBV11-2 to TRBJ2-7, with TRBD1 identical over 7 bases. The V and J ends lost 6 bases and 4 bases, in that order; junction bases with no gene match: 18. Germline lookup yields CDR1 SGHAT and CDR2 FQNNGV. This CDR3 comprises 17 residues. CDR3: CASRSYRGLLERYEQYF. Here the CDR3 DNA reads TGTGCCAGCAGGTCCTACAGGGGCCTACTTGAAAGATACGAGCAGTACTTC.

The chain carries TRBV29-1 and TRBJ2-7; D is perhaps TRBD1 (5 bases). The CDR3 runs to 13 residues. The V end was cut by 7 bases, the J end by 1 base, with 14 bases between. The germline V gene has CDR1 SQVTM and CDR2 ANQGSEA. CDR3 in DNA: TGCAGCGCGGGCAGGGATAAGTCCTACGAGCAGTACTTC. Its translation is CSAGRDKSYEQYF.

The chain carries TRBV19 and TRBJ1-2; D is undetermined. This CDR3 has 14 amino acids. CDR1 LNHDA and CDR2 SQIVND come from the germline V gene (reference sequence). Trimming pared 4 bases from V and 6 bases from J, leaving 15 bases between. The CDR3 region is CASSTTIRWDGYTF. In DNA, the CDR3 is TGTGCCAGTAGTACTACAATCCGCTGGGATGGCTACACCTTC.

The genes are TRBV15 and TRBJ2-3; 13 bases are a match to TRBD2. Trimming cost V 5 bases and J 3 bases; bases outside gene matches: 5. CDR1 and CDR2 (germline): LNHNV, YYDKDF (reference sequence). There are 16 residues in the CDR3. Written as DNA, the CDR3 is TGTGCCACCAGCTCTTGGACTAGCGGGAGAACAGATACGCAGTATTTT. The encoded protein is CATSSWTSGRTDTQYF.

The CDR3 reads CASSEFKGDYGYTF. The DNA for the CDR3 is TGTGCCAGCAGTGAATTTAAGGGTGACTATGGCTACACCTTC. The chain couples TRBV25-1 to TRBJ1-2, with D uncertain. Germline CDR1 reads MGHDK; CDR2 reads SYGVNS. The CDR3 has 14 amino acids. Deletions cut 1 base from V and 3 bases from J, with 9 bases between.

Of note for this clone: A clone one base away is much larger, so this may be a read error. J is TRBJ1-4 and V is TRBV15, with D possibly being TRBD1 (5 bases). Looked up from germline, CDR1 is LNHNV and CDR2 is YYDKDF (reference sequence). The CDR3 is 13 amino acids. DNA of the CDR3: TGTGCCACCAACAGAGATCCAGGGGAAAAACTGTTTTTT. Residues: CATNRDPGEKLFF.

This clone is a singleton in its sample. The chain carries TRBV4-1 and TRBJ1-2; 8 positions agree with TRBD1. Per the germline V gene, CDR1 is MGHRA and CDR2 is YSYEKL. This CDR3 is 16 amino acids long. Trimming took 5 bases from V and 4 from J; bases not matched to a gene: 12. The CDR3 spells CASSENSGGAPYGYTF. For the CDR3, the DNA is TGCGCCAGCAGCGAGAACTCAGGGGGCGCTCCCTATGGCTACACCTTC.